The 2 T cell receptor beta chains below were found in one sample sequenced in a study of PD-L1 blockade in urothelial cancer. The time point was: pretreatment peripheral blood. The protocol was immunoSEQ multiplex PCR, while the TCRdb copy is restricted to in-frame clones and leaves out a portion. The sample has around 40,000 clones, roughly 90% seen once. Here the sequenced sample was PBMCs, taken around atezolizumab (anti-PD-L1) treatment. The receptors derive from a woman aged 55-75 years with urothelial cancer.

The chain combines TRBV27 with TRBJ1-1; 7 positions agree with TRBD1. The CDR3 sequence is 13 residues long. Trimming took 6 bases from V and 6 from J; bases not matched to a gene: 7. Germline assignment: CDR1 MNHEY and CDR2 SMNVEV (reference sequence). The CDR3 protein is CASSRQGQAEAFF. The CDR3 region has the DNA TGTGCCAGCAGCCGACAGGGCCAGGCTGAAGCTTTCTTT.

The rearrangement joins TRBV6-5 to TRBJ2-7, with TRBD2 matching 8 bases. V trimming: 3 bases; J trimming: 0 bases; junction bases outside the gene matches: 7. There are 16 residues in the CDR3. Germline-derived CDR1 and CDR2 are MNHEY and SVGAGI. This CDR3 is CASSYSLAGDSYEQYF. For the CDR3, the DNA is TGTGCCAGCAGTTATTCGCTAGCGGGCGACTCCTACGAGCAGTACTTC.